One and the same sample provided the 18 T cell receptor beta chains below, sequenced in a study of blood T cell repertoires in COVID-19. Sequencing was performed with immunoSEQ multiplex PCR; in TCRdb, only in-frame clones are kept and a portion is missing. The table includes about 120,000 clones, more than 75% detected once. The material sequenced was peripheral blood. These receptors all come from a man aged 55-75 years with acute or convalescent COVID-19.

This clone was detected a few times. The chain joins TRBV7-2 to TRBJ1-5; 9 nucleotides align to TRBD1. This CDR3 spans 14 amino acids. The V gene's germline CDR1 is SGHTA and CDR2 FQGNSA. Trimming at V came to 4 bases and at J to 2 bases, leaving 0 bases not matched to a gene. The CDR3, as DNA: TGTGCCAGCAGCTGGACAGGGGGCAATCAGCCCCAGCATTTT. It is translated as CASSWTGGNQPQHF.

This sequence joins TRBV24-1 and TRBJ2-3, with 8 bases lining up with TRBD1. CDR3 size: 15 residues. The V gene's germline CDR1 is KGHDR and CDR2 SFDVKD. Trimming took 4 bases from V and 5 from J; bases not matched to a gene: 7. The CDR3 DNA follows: TGTGCCACCAGTGACCCCCAGGGGGCGGTAGATACGCAGTATTTT. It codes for CATSDPQGAVDTQYF.

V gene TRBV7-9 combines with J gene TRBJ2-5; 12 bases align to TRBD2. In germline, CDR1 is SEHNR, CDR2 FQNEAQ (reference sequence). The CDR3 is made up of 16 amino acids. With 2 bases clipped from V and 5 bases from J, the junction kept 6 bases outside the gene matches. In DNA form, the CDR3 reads TGTGCCAGCAGCTTAAGCGGACTAGCGGGAAAGGAGACCCAGTACTTC. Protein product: CASSLSGLAGKETQYF.

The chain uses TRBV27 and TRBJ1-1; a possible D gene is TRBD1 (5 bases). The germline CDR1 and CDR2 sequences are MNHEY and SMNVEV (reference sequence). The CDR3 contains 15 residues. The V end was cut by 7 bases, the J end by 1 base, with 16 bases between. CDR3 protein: CASNTGGGRNTEAFF. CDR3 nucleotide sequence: TGTGCCAGCAACACGGGGGGGGGAAGGAACACTGAAGCTTTCTTT.

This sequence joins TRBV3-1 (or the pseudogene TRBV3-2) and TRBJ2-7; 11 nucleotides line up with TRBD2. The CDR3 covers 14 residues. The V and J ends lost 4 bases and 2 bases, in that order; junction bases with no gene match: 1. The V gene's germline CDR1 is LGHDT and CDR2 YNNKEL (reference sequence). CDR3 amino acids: CASSLTSGTYEQYF. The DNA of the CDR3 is TGTGCCAGCAGCCTGACTAGCGGGACCTACGAGCAGTACTTC.

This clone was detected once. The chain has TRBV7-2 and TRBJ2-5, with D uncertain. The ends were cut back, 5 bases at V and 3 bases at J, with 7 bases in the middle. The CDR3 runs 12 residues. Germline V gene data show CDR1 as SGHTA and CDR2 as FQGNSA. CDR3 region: CASSLSEETQYF. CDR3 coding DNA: TGTGCCAGCAGCCTAAGCGAAGAGACCCAGTACTTC.

CDR3 amino acids: CASSVAGGEYNEQFF. The CDR3 bases are TGTGCCAGCAGCGTAGCAGGAGGGGAATACAATGAGCAGTTCTTC. This rearrangement joins TRBV9 to TRBJ2-1; the D gene is possibly TRBD2 (6 bases). The CDR3 covers 15 residues. Trimming left V 0 bases short and J 4 bases short, with 11 bases between. Per germline, CDR1 SGDLS and CDR2 YYNGEE. Complete variable domain (other parts from reference TRBV9 and TRBJ2-1): DSGVTQTPKHLITATGQRVTLRCSPRSGDLSVYWYQQSLDQGLQFLIQYYNGEERAKGNILERFSAQQFPDLHSELNLSSLELGDSALYFCASSVAGGEYNEQFFGPGTRLTVL.

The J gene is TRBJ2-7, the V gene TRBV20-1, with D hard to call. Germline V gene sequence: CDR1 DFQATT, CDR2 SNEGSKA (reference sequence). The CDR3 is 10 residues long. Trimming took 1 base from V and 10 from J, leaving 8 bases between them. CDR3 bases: TGCAGTGCTAGAGGACTGAGTCAGTACTTC. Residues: CSARGLSQYF.

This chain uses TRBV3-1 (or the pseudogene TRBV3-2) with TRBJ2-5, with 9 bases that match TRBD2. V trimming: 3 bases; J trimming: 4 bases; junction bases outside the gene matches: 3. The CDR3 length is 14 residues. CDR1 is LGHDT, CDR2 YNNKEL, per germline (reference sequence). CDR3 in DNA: TGTGCCAGCAGCCAGGCGGGGGGGGCAGAGACCCAGTACTTC. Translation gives CASSQAGGAETQYF.

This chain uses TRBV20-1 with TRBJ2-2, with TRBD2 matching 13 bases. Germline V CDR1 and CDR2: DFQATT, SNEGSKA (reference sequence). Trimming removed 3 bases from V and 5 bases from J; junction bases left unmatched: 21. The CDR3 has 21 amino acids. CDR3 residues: CSASGVPRETSGRAGTGELFF. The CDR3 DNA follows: TGCAGTGCTAGTGGTGTCCCCAGGGAAACTAGCGGGAGGGCCGGGACCGGGGAGCTGTTTTTT.

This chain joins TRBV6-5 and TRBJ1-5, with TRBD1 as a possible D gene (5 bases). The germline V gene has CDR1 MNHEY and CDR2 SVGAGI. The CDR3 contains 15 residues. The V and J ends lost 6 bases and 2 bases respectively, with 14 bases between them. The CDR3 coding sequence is TGTGCCAGCAGCCCGCGGGGGTGGGGCAATCAGCCCCAGCATTTT. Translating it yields CASSPRGWGNQPQHF.

The CDR3 nucleotides read TGTGCCACCCAGCCAGGGTCTTATAATGAAAAACTGTTTTTT. Translation gives CATQPGSYNEKLFF. The gene calls are TRBV10-3 and TRBJ1-4; D might be TRBD1 (5 bases). The CDR3 is made up of 14 amino acids. Germline CDR1 reads ENHRY; CDR2 reads SYGVKD. Trimming stripped 10 bases from V and 4 bases from J, with 16 bases between.

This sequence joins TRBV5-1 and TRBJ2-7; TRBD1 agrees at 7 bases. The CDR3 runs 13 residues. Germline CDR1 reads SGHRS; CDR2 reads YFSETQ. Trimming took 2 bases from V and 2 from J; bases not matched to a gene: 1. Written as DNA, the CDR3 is TGCGCCAGCAGCTTACAGGGGCCCTACGAGCAGTACTTC. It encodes CASSLQGPYEQYF.

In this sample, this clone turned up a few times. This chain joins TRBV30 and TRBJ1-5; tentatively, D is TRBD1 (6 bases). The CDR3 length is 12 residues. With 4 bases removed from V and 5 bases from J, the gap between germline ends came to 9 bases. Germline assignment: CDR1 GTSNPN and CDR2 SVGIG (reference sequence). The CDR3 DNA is TGTGCCTGGAACAGGGAAGATCAGCCCCAGCATTTT. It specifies CAWNREDQPQHF.

The DNA for the CDR3 is TGTGCCAGCAGTGATGAGGGAGGTTCCCCGATGGAGACCCAGTACTTC. Protein: CASSDEGGSPMETQYF. The V call is TRBV25-1, the J call TRBJ2-5, with a tentative D call TRBD2 (6 bases). Germline assignment: CDR1 MGHDK and CDR2 SYGVNS. The CDR3 runs to 16 residues. Trimming shortened V by 3 bases and J by 5 bases, and 19 bases separated the two germline ends. The complete variable domain, with remaining parts taken from reference TRBV25-1 and TRBJ2-5, reads EADIYQTPRYLVIGTGKKITLECSQTMGHDKMYWYQQDPGMELHLIHYSYGVNSTEKGDLSSESTVSRIRTEHFPLTLESARPSHTSQYLCASSDEGGSPMETQYFGPGTRLLVL.

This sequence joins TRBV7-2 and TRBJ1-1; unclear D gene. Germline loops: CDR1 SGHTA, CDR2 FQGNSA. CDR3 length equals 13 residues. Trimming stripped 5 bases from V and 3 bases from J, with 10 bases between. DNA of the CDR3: TGTGCCAGCAGCCGTGACACTTACACTGAAGCTTTCTTT. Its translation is CASSRDTYTEAFF.

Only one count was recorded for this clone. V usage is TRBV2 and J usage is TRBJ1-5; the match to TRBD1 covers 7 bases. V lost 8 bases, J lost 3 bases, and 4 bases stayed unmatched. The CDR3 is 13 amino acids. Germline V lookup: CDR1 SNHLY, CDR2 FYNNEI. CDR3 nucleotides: TGTGCCAGCGACAGGGAGGCCAATCAGCCCCAGCATTTT. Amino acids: CASDREANQPQHF.

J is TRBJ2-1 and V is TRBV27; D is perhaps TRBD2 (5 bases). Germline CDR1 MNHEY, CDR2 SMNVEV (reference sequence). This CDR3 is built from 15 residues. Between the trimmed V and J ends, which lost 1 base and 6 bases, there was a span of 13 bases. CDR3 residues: CASSLFRADSNEQFF. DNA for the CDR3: TGTGCCAGCAGTTTATTCCGAGCGGATAGCAATGAGCAGTTCTTC.